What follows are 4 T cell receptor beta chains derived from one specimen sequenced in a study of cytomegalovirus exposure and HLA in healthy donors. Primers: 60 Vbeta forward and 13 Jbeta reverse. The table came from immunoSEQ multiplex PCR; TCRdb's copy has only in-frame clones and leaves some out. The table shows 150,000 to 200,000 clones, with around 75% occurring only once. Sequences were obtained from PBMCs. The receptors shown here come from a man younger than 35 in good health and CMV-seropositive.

The CDR3 coding sequence is TGTGCCAGTCGGGGGACGGGCCAAGAGACCCAGTACTTC. It encodes CASRGTGQETQYF. V gene TRBV5-4 combines with J gene TRBJ2-5; D may be TRBD2 (6 bases). The CDR3 covers 13 residues. The V end lost 8 bases, the J end lost 1 base, and 12 bases lay between the germline ends. CDR1 SGHNT and CDR2 YYREEE come from the germline V gene (reference sequence).

The DNA of the CDR3 is TGCGCCAGCACAACACTAGCGGGAGGGCCCTCTGGGGCCAACGTCCTGACTTTC. This translates into CASTTLAGGPSGANVLTF. This sequence joins TRBV10-2 and TRBJ2-6; 13 bases match TRBD2. CDR3 size: 18 residues. J gave up 0 bases and V 7 bases, and 6 bases lay outside the gene matches. In germline, CDR1 is WSHSY, CDR2 SAAADI.

The CDR3 coding sequence is TGTGCCAGCAGCGTAGACGGGAGTACCTACAATGAGCAGTTCTTC. Its translation is CASSVDGSTYNEQFF. V usage is TRBV9 and J usage is TRBJ2-1, with D maybe TRBD2 (6 bases). V lost 0 bases to trimming and J lost 2 bases, with 9 bases between them. Looked up from germline, CDR1 is SGDLS and CDR2 is YYNGEE. The CDR3 length is 15 residues. The whole variable domain, filled in from reference TRBV9 and TRBJ2-1, reads DSGVTQTPKHLITATGQRVTLRCSPRSGDLSVYWYQQSLDQGLQFLIQYYNGEERAKGNILERFSAQQFPDLHSELNLSSLELGDSALYFCASSVDGSTYNEQFFGPGTRLTVL.

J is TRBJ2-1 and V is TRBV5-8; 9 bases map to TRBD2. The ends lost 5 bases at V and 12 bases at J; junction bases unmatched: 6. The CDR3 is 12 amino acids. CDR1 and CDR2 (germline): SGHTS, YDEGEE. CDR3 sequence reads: CASRPTAGGQFF. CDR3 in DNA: TGTGCCAGCAGACCAACAGCGGGAGGGCAGTTCTTC.